This entry describes one T cell receptor (beta chain). Its antigen remains unidentified. With 60 Vbeta and 13 Jbeta primers, the PCR was carried out. Clones were sequenced by immunoSEQ multiplex PCR, and TCRdb holds only the in-frame ones, with some missing. The repertoire includes 270,000 or so clones, around 90% of them detected once, and 1.5% to 2% sits in the top ten. The data belong to a study of cytomegalovirus exposure and HLA in healthy donors. General study results and limits: The authors considered a cluster of highly shared sequence variants likely to be a sequencing artifact. Later analysis indicated greater clonal expansion among HLA-associated TCR beta chains than among equally common other chains. TCR beta chains numbering more than 150 were designated cytomegalovirus-associated.

The CDR3 has 13 residues. V lost 1 base, J lost 3 bases, and 7 bases lay in between. Germline CDR1 LNHDA, CDR2 SQIVND (reference sequence). The specimen sequenced was PBMCs. The sequence was obtained from a girl aged 2 to 10 in good health and CMV-seronegative. The chain is built from TRBV19 and TRBJ2-7; D is undetermined. The CDR3 DNA reads as TGTGCCAGTAGTATAGGACTGAACTACGAGCAGTACTTC. Translation gives CASSIGLNYEQYF.